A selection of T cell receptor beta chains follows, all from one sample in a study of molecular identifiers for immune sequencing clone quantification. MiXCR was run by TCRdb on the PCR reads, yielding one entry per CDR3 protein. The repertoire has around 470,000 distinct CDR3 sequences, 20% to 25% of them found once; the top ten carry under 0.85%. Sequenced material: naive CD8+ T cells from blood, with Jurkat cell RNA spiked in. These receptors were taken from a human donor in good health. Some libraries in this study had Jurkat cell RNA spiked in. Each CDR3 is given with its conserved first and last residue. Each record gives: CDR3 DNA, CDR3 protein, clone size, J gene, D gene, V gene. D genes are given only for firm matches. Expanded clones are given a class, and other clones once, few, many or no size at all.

TGTGCCAGCAGCGTAGGGGGGTCAGGGGGCGAGGGCTACACCTTC CASSVGGSGGEGYTF NA TRBJ1-2 TRBD1 TRBV9
TGTGCCAGCAGTCCCGGACAGCTTCTTAATGAAAAACTGTTTTTT CASSPGQLLNEKLFF many TRBJ1-4 NA TRBV27
TGTGCCAGCAAAACAGGAGGTCGGGGCTACACCTTC CASKTGGRGYTF NA TRBJ1-2 NA TRBV12-3/TRBV12-4
TGCGGTGCTAGAGGGACAGCAGATTACTCTGAAGCTTTCTTT CGARGTADYSEAFF NA TRBJ1-1 TRBD1 TRBV20-1
TGTGCCAGCAGCGTAATAGACTGGGGAGATACGCAGTATTTT CASSVIDWGDTQYF many TRBJ2-3 NA TRBV9
TGTGCCAGTAGTATCCGGGGGGGAGAAGATACGCAGTATTTT CASSIRGGEDTQYF many TRBJ2-3 TRBD2 TRBV19
TGTGCCAGCAGCCCCTGGGGGACTGACAACAATGAGCAGTTCTTC CASSPWGTDNNEQFF NA TRBJ2-1 NA TRBV11-2
TGTGCCAGCAGTTCCCGGGACAGGGAATTGGCAGATACGCAGTATTTT CASSSRDRELADTQYF few TRBJ2-3 TRBD1 TRBV6-5
TGCAGCGTTGAGTATCCTGATGTGGGTATGGGAGAGACCCAGTACTTC CSVEYPDVGMGETQYF NA TRBJ2-5 NA TRBV29-1
TGTGCCATCAGTGAGTCTACCTGGGAGCTGTTTTTT CAISESTWELFF NA TRBJ2-2 NA TRBV10-3
TGTGCCACCAGCGAGGCCCCTGGACGCGCCACCGGGGAGCTGTTTTTT CATSEAPGRATGELFF many TRBJ2-2 NA TRBV15
TGTGCCAGCAGTATTAGACAGGGCTCTGGGGCCAACGCCCTGACTTTC CASSIRQGSGANALTF few TRBJ2-6 TRBD1 TRBV2
TGTGCCAGCAGCTTTTTTTACAGCCTCCAAGAGACCCAGTACTTC CASSFFYSLQETQYF NA TRBJ2-5 NA TRBV5-5